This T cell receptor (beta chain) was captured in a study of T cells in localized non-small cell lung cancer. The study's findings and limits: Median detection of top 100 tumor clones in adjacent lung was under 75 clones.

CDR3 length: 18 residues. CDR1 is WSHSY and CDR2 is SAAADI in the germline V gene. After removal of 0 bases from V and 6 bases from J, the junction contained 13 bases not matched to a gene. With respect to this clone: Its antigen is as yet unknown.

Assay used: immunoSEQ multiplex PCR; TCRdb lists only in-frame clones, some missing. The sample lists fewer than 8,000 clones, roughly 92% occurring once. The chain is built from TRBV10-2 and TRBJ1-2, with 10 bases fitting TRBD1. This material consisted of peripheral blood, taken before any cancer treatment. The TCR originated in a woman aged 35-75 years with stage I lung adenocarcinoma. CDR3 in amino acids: CASSESGTGALIADGYTF. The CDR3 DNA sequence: TGCGCCAGCAGTGAGTCGGGGACAGGGGCTTTGATTGCGGATGGCTACACCTTC.